A selection of T cell receptor beta chains follows, all from one sample in a study of shared clonotypes between healthy human individuals. Measured with immunoSEQ multiplex PCR; TCRdb has only the in-frame clones, and not every one. The repertoire holds hundreds of thousands of clones, with roughly 96% as singletons. Material: naive CD8+ T cells sorted from blood. The receptors stem from a woman aged 25 to 39 in good health. CDR3s include the opening cysteine and the closing phenylalanine or tryptophan. Fields, in order: D gene, J gene, V gene, clone size, CDR3 protein, CDR3 DNA. The D gene is left open where the match is weak. Size tells how often a clone was seen (once, few, many) or the class of an expanded clone, and some rows leave it out.

>TRBD1|TRBJ2-2|TRBV28|.
CASSSTGVRGTNTGELFF
TGTGCCAGCAGTTCGACAGGGGTCCGGGGAACGAACACCGGGGAGCTGTTTTTT
>.|TRBJ2-1|TRBV7-9|.
CASSPGDSYNEQFF
TGTGCCAGCAGCCCCGGGGATTCATACAATGAGCAGTTCTTC
>.|TRBJ2-3|TRBV27|.
CASRGGNLITDTQYF
TGTGCCAGCAGGGGCGGCAACTTAATCACAGATACGCAGTATTTT
>.|TRBJ2-7|TRBV27|.
CATRDFAYEQYF
TGTGCCACCCGGGACTTCGCCTACGAGCAGTACTTC
>.|TRBJ2-3|TRBV15|.
CATSSPRASTDTQYF
TGTGCCACCAGCAGTCCACGGGCTAGCACAGATACGCAGTATTTT
>.|TRBJ2-7|TRBV13|.
CASSLFSSGAYEQYF
TGTGCCAGCAGCTTATTCTCTTCCGGGGCCTACGAGCAGTACTTC
>.|TRBJ2-3|TRBV2|.
CASSEGTYSTDTQYF
TGTGCCAGCAGTGAAGGGACTTATAGCACAGATACGCAGTATTTT
>TRBD2|TRBJ2-3|TRBV5-4|.
CASSPLAESDTQYF
TGTGCCAGCAGCCCACTAGCGGAGTCAGATACGCAGTATTTT
>TRBD1|TRBJ2-4|TRBV9|.
CASSSHPGTGDRNIQYF
TGTGCCAGCAGCTCCCACCCCGGGACAGGGGACAGAAACATTCAGTACTTC
>.|TRBJ2-1|TRBV7-9|.
CASSQAAYNEQFF
TGTGCCAGCAGCCAAGCCGCGTACAATGAGCAGTTCTTC
>.|TRBJ2-7|TRBV28|.
CASSPTLGPGPGEQYF
TGTGCCAGCAGTCCTACCCTGGGACCAGGGCCGGGCGAGCAGTACTTC
>TRBD1|TRBJ2-2|TRBV29-1|.
CSVEDRRDSNTGELFF
TGCAGCGTTGAAGATCGACGGGACAGCAACACCGGGGAGCTGTTTTTT
>TRBD2|TRBJ2-7|TRBV7-3|.
CASSTDTRGEQYF
TGTGCCAGCAGTACCGACACGCGGGGGGAGCAGTACTTC
>TRBD1|TRBJ1-1|TRBV2|.
CASSEGGRGQTEAFF
TGTGCCAGCAGTGAGGGGGGCAGGGGGCAAACTGAAGCTTTCTTT
>.|TRBJ1-2|TRBV20-1|.
CSARSLGYTF
TGCAGTGCTAGGTCCCTGGGCTACACCTTC
>TRBD1|TRBJ1-1|TRBV13|.
CASSDGDRGQAEAFF
TGTGCCAGCAGCGACGGCGACAGGGGGCAGGCTGAAGCTTTCTTT
>TRBD2|TRBJ2-1|TRBV29-1|few
CSVLGLAWEGNEQFF
TGCAGCGTCCTCGGACTAGCGTGGGAAGGCAATGAGCAGTTCTTC
>.|TRBJ2-7|TRBV7-8|.
CASSEIQGDSSYEQYF
TGTGCCAGCAGCGAAATACAGGGAGATAGCTCCTACGAGCAGTACTTC
>.|TRBJ1-5|TRBV28|.
CASSLWNQPQHF
TGTGCCAGCAGTTTGTGGAATCAGCCCCAGCATTTT
>.|TRBJ2-7|TRBV11-2|.
CASSLGVNYEQYF
TGTGCCAGCAGCCTGGGAGTTAATTACGAGCAGTACTTC
>.|TRBJ1-2|TRBV25-1|.
CASRDRSNYGYTF
TGTGCCAGCAGGGACAGATCTAACTATGGCTACACCTTC
>.|TRBJ2-7|TRBV14|.
CASSQGLGSYEQYF
TGTGCCAGCAGCCAAGGTTTAGGGTCCTACGAGCAGTACTTC
>TRBD2|TRBJ2-1|TRBV2|.
CASDEREAPPEQFF
TGTGCCAGCGACGAGCGGGAGGCCCCACCTGAGCAGTTCTTC
>TRBD1|TRBJ2-1|TRBV29-1|.
CSAFAGQVYNEQFF
TGCAGCGCCTTTGCGGGACAGGTGTACAATGAGCAGTTCTTC
>TRBD2|TRBJ2-1|TRBV11-2|.
CASSLDPSGSNEQFF
TGTGCCAGCAGCTTAGATCCCAGCGGGAGCAATGAGCAGTTCTTC
>TRBD1|TRBJ2-7|TRBV15|.
CATSPRQGISYEQYF
TGTGCCACCAGCCCCCGACAGGGGATTTCCTACGAGCAGTACTTC
>TRBD1|TRBJ2-7|TRBV19|.
CASSKGQGAYEQYF
TGTGCCAGTAGTAAAGGACAGGGGGCGTACGAGCAGTACTTC
>TRBD1|TRBJ1-1|TRBV28|.
CASSSGQGFTEAFF
TGTGCCAGCAGTTCGGGACAGGGATTCACTGAAGCTTTCTTT
>TRBD1|TRBJ2-7|TRBV4-1|.
CASSQSGTGSSYEQYF
TGCGCCAGCAGCCAATCCGGGACAGGGAGCTCCTACGAGCAGTACTTC
>TRBD2|TRBJ2-1|TRBV19|.
CATRSGSSYNEQFF
TGTGCCACTCGTAGCGGGAGTTCCTACAATGAGCAGTTCTTC
>.|TRBJ2-7|TRBV4-1|.
CASSQEKTALYEQYF
TGCGCCAGCAGCCAAGAGAAGACAGCACTTTACGAGCAGTACTTC
>TRBD1|TRBJ1-2|TRBV5-1|.
CASSWTPTGGNYGYTF
TGCGCCAGCAGCTGGACCCCGACAGGGGGAAACTATGGCTACACCTTC
>TRBD1|TRBJ1-4|TRBV7-8|.
CASSSRTGRRATNEKLFF
TGTGCCAGCAGTTCCAGGACAGGGAGGAGGGCAACTAATGAAAAACTGTTTTTT
>.|TRBJ2-1|TRBV29-1|.
CSVEDMEGRSSYNEQFF
TGCAGCGTTGAAGATATGGAGGGCAGGAGCTCCTACAATGAGCAGTTCTTC
>TRBD2|TRBJ2-1|TRBV29-1|.
CSVEVAGYNEQFF
TGCAGCGTTGAAGTAGCGGGTTACAATGAGCAGTTCTTC
>.|TRBJ2-1|TRBV7-9|once
CASSPTHSRSYNEQFF
TGTGCCAGCAGCCCGACCCACAGCCGCTCCTACAATGAGCAGTTCTTC
>.|TRBJ2-2|TRBV5-1|.
CASSPSYKRNTGELFF
TGCGCCAGCAGCCCGTCCTATAAGCGGAACACCGGGGAGCTGTTTTTT
>TRBD2|TRBJ2-1|TRBV5-1|.
CASSLALAGFNEQFF
TGCGCCAGCAGCTTGGCTCTAGCGGGGTTCAATGAGCAGTTCTTC
>.|TRBJ1-1|TRBV13|.
CASSPEGNTEAFF
TGTGCCAGCAGCCCGGAGGGAAACACTGAAGCTTTCTTT
>TRBD2|TRBJ2-3|TRBV6-5|.
CASSILAGAQDTQYF
TGTGCCAGCAGTATACTAGCGGGAGCGCAAGATACGCAGTATTTT
>.|TRBJ2-7|TRBV5-1|.
CASSPTTDTSYEQYF
TGCGCCAGCAGCCCCACGACAGACACCTCCTACGAGCAGTACTTC
>.|TRBJ1-2|TRBV6-1|.
CASSENDRFYGYTF
TGTGCCAGCAGTGAAAATGACAGGTTCTATGGCTACACCTTC
>.|TRBJ1-1|TRBV9|.
CASSVGGTGTEAFF
TGTGCCAGCAGCGTCGGCGGGACTGGTACTGAAGCTTTCTTT